A single sample is the source of the 29 T cell receptor beta chains below, sequenced in a study of long-term antiretroviral therapy in people with HIV. An immunoSEQ assay, version v3.0, was performed at survey level. Assay used: immunoSEQ multiplex PCR; TCRdb lists only in-frame clones, some missing. There are about 36,000 clones in the sample; about 80% occur only once, and approximately 6.1% lies in the top ten. The sequencing used unsorted PBMCs, collected 0.6 years after starting antiretroviral therapy. Receptors were obtained from a man between 18 and 35 years old with HIV.

The chain recombines TRBV28 with TRBJ2-1; 7 nucleotides match TRBD1. The germline V gene has CDR1 MDHEN and CDR2 SYDVKM. CDR3 size: 15 residues. V trimming: 6 bases; J trimming: 8 bases; junction bases outside the gene matches: 13. The CDR3 sequence is CASSPRQGSLHEQFF. The CDR3, as DNA: TGTGCCAGCAGCCCCCGACAGGGATCCCTACATGAGCAGTTCTTC.

The chain couples TRBV5-1 to TRBJ2-7; 12 nucleotides line up with TRBD1. Germline V lookup: CDR1 SGHRS, CDR2 YFSETQ. The ends lost 4 bases at V and 7 bases at J; junction bases unmatched: 9. The CDR3 runs 15 residues. This CDR3 is CASSIPGQGADEQYF. The CDR3 DNA reads as TGCGCCAGCAGCATCCCGGGACAGGGGGCGGATGAGCAGTACTTC.

The chain employs TRBV10-2 and TRBJ2-7; 7 positions agree with TRBD2. The CDR3 is made up of 17 amino acids. With V trimmed by 5 bases and J by 3 bases, 16 bases remained unmatched. Germline V gene data show CDR1 as WSHSY and CDR2 as SAAADI. The CDR3: CASSHGLAANLYYEQYF. DNA for the CDR3: TGCGCCAGCAGTCACGGGCTAGCGGCGAACCTGTACTACGAGCAGTACTTC.

The chain has TRBV19 and TRBJ2-3; unclear D gene. The CDR3 is made up of 14 amino acids. Trimming cost V 3 bases and J 3 bases, with 10 bases left between them. Germline V CDR1 and CDR2: LNHDA, SQIVND (reference sequence). CDR3 nucleotides: TGTGCCAGTAGTATCGGTGGGATGACAGATACGCAGTATTTT. Its protein is CASSIGGMTDTQYF.

V is TRBV5-1 and J is TRBJ1-4; the D is unclear. CDR1 and CDR2 from the germline V gene are SGHRS and YFSETQ. Trimming shortened V by 1 base and J by 7 bases, and 14 bases separated the two germline ends. The CDR3 length is 15 residues. CDR3 in DNA: TGCGCCAGCAGCTTGTCGGGGTTGCTGGTTGAAAAACTGTTTTTT. Its protein is CASSLSGLLVEKLFF.

The J gene is TRBJ2-1, the V gene TRBV27; no definite D call. Germline loops: CDR1 MNHEY, CDR2 SMNVEV (reference sequence). Deletions cut 6 bases from V and 2 bases from J, with 11 bases between. This CDR3 is 14 amino acids long. CDR3 residues: CASRGGPTYNEQFF. CDR3 DNA: TGTGCCAGCAGGGGTGGGCCGACCTACAATGAGCAGTTCTTC.

The CDR3 is CASRFKGVPTGNEQFF. CDR3 DNA sequence: TGTGCCAGTAGGTTTAAGGGGGTCCCCACAGGGAATGAGCAGTTCTTC. The V and J genes are TRBV5-6 and TRBJ2-1; D is possibly TRBD1 (6 bases). The germline CDR1 and CDR2 sequences are SGHDT and YYEEEE. The CDR3 totals 16 residues. Trimming shortened V by 8 bases and J by 7 bases, and 25 bases separated the two germline ends.

V gene TRBV7-2 combines with J gene TRBJ1-1; D remains ambiguous. The CDR3 contains 15 residues. Germline V gene sequence: CDR1 SGHTA, CDR2 FQGNSA. The V end was cut by 8 bases, the J end by 0 bases, with 16 bases between. In DNA, the CDR3 is TGTGCCAGCTCCACAGAAAACTTGATGAACACTGAAGCTTTCTTT. This sequence encodes CASSTENLMNTEAFF.

V usage is TRBV21-1 and J usage is TRBJ2-3; the DNA was not used to check the table's D call, TRBD2. TRBV21-1 is reported as a pseudogene. The CDR3 spans 10 residues. Here the CDR3 DNA reads TGTGCCAGCAGTTTCTATACGCAGTATTTT. It is translated as CASSFYTQYF.

This sequence joins TRBV27 and TRBJ1-2; unclear D gene. The V and J ends lost 3 bases and 5 bases respectively, with 7 bases between them. The CDR3 totals 12 residues. Germline CDR1 reads MNHEY; CDR2 reads SMNVEV (reference sequence). The CDR3 reads CASSFRQYGYTF. CDR3 coding DNA: TGTGCCAGCAGTTTTCGGCAGTATGGCTACACCTTC.

This chain uses TRBV2 with TRBJ1-5; 8 nucleotides line up with TRBD1. The CDR3 has 15 residues. Losses at the gene ends were 7 bases for V and 6 bases for J; bases not matched to a gene: 11. CDR1 is SNHLY, CDR2 FYNNEI, per germline. CDR3 loop: CASKGQGAWGQPQHF. The CDR3 DNA reads TGTGCCAGCAAGGGGCAGGGGGCTTGGGGTCAGCCCCAGCATTTT.

J is TRBJ2-3 and V is TRBV28; tentative D call: TRBD1 (6 bases). Germline assignment: CDR1 MDHEN and CDR2 SYDVKM. Trimming removed 3 bases from V and 5 bases from J, with 12 bases in between. CDR3 size: 14 residues. CDR3 in DNA: TGTGCCAGCAGTTTTCACAGGGTGGAAGATACGCAGTATTTT. Amino acid sequence: CASSFHRVEDTQYF.

The sample holds one count of this clone. The V gene is TRBV6-5, the J gene TRBJ2-3, with 9 nucleotides matching TRBD2. Germline CDR1 MNHEY, CDR2 SVGAGI. The ends lost 1 base at V and 4 bases at J; junction bases unmatched: 3. The CDR3 consists of 15 residues. The CDR3 nucleotides are TGTGCCAGCAGTTACTTTAGCGGGAGTGCAGATACGCAGTATTTT. Its protein is CASSYFSGSADTQYF.

This clone was counted a single time. The rearrangement uses TRBV5-4 and TRBJ1-5, with D perhaps TRBD1 (6 bases). This CDR3 is built from 14 residues. In germline, CDR1 is SGHNT, CDR2 YYREEE (reference sequence). Trimming removed 0 bases at V and 2 bases at J, with 6 bases between. The CDR3, as DNA: TGTGCCAGCAGCTTGGGGGGGCGCAATCAGCCCCAGCATTTT. Protein: CASSLGGRNQPQHF.

The chain combines TRBV6-6 with TRBJ2-1; TRBD2 matches 10 bases. The CDR3 is made up of 15 amino acids. The J segment lost 10 bases and the V segment lost 5 bases, leaving 11 bases of the junction unmatched. The germline CDR1 and CDR2 sequences are MNHNY and SVGAGI (reference sequence). CDR3 loop: CASSTQAGGPGEQFF. CDR3 sequence (DNA): TGTGCCAGCAGTACACAAGCGGGAGGGCCGGGGGAGCAGTTCTTC.

The V call is TRBV9, the J call TRBJ2-1; D not certain. The CDR3 contains 12 residues. In germline, CDR1 is SGDLS, CDR2 YYNGEE. V was trimmed by 2 bases and J by 12 bases, leaving 12 bases between them. CDR3 sequence reads: CASSVGGDPQFF. For the CDR3, the DNA is TGTGCCAGCAGCGTGGGTGGGGATCCGCAGTTCTTC.

V gene TRBV18 combines with J gene TRBJ1-3; D remains unclear. CDR3 length: 17 residues. Per the germline V gene, CDR1 is KGHSH and CDR2 is LQKENI. V lost 3 bases, J lost 6 bases, and 21 bases lay in between. The CDR3 nucleotides are TGTGCCAGCTCACCGCGGAAGGACCGATCTCTTGAAAACACCATATATTTT. Its protein is CASSPRKDRSLENTIYF. Full variable domain (rest looked up from reference TRBV18 and TRBJ1-3): NAGVMQNPRHLVRRRGQEARLRCSPMKGHSHVYWYRQLPEEGLKFMVYLQKENIIDESGMPKERFSAEFPKEGPSILRIQQVVRGDSAAYFCASSPRKDRSLENTIYFGEGSWLTVV.

The J gene is TRBJ1-4, the V gene TRBV4-1; no clear D. CDR1 is MGHRA, CDR2 YSYEKL, per germline. This CDR3 contains 12 residues. Deletions cut 0 bases from V and 7 bases from J, with 3 bases between. The CDR3 loop is CASSQDTEKLFF. CDR3 DNA: TGCGCCAGCAGCCAAGACACTGAAAAACTGTTTTTT.

V gene TRBV6-6 combines with J gene TRBJ1-5; unclear D gene. In germline, CDR1 is MNHNY, CDR2 SVGAGI (reference sequence). The V gene lost 8 bases and the J gene lost 0 bases, with 14 bases spanning the gap. This CDR3 has 15 residues. CDR3 DNA sequence: TGTGCCAGCGTGCTGTGGAATCATAGCAATCAGCCCCAGCATTTT. Translating gives CASVLWNHSNQPQHF.

CDR3 in DNA: TGCGCCAGCATCGGGGAAATGAACACTGAAGCTTTCTTT. Its translation: CASIGEMNTEAFF. The chain carries TRBV10-2 and TRBJ1-1; the D is unclear. CDR1 is WSHSY, CDR2 SAAADI, per germline. V was pared by 7 bases and J by 0 bases, with 9 bases between. The CDR3 totals 13 residues.

V and J are TRBV28 and TRBJ1-5; TRBD1 is a possible D gene (6 bases). The CDR3 is 14 amino acids. Between the trimmed V and J ends, which lost 8 bases and 1 base, there was a span of 12 bases. Germline assignment: CDR1 MDHEN and CDR2 SYDVKM. CDR3 region: CASLTGRSNQPQHF. The CDR3 coding sequence is TGTGCCAGCCTTACAGGGAGGAGCAATCAGCCCCAGCATTTT.

The rearrangement links TRBV7-9 to TRBJ1-1; D might be TRBD1 (5 bases). There are 16 residues in the CDR3. The germline V gene encodes CDR1 SEHNR and CDR2 FQNEAQ (reference sequence). The V gene lost 3 bases and the J gene lost 1 base, with 15 bases spanning the gap. This chain's CDR3 is CASSFTGFTSNTEAFF. CDR3 DNA: TGTGCCAGCAGCTTTACAGGTTTCACATCGAACACTGAAGCTTTCTTT.

The J gene is TRBJ2-1, the V gene TRBV19, with D possibly matching TRBD2 (5 bases). The CDR3 consists of 15 residues. The V gene lost 3 bases and the J gene lost 4 bases, with 13 bases spanning the gap. Germline CDR1 LNHDA, CDR2 SQIVND (reference sequence). The CDR3 sequence is CASSISEAGYNEQFF. The CDR3 DNA reads TGTGCCAGTAGTATCTCGGAGGCCGGTTACAATGAGCAGTTCTTC.

V and J are TRBV28 and TRBJ1-5; D is ambiguous. The CDR3 spans 14 residues. Trimming pared 3 bases from V and 3 bases from J, leaving 9 bases between. The germline gives CDR1 MDHEN, CDR2 SYDVKM. In nucleotides, the CDR3 is TGTGCCAGCAGTTTTTCGGGTTACAATCAGCCCCAGCATTTT. Encoded protein: CASSFSGYNQPQHF.

CDR3 in amino acids: CASGSDGTNQPQHF. CDR3 DNA sequence: TGTGCTAGTGGTTCCGACGGAACAAATCAGCCCCAGCATTTT. The chain is built from TRBV12-5 and TRBJ1-5, with no clear D. The CDR3 runs to 14 residues. V gave up 4 bases and J gave up 4 bases, with 11 bases separating them. Per the germline V gene, CDR1 is LGHNT and CDR2 is FRNRAP.

The chain employs TRBV28 and TRBJ2-7; 8 bases agree with TRBD2. V dropped 6 bases and J dropped 2; count of bases not matched to a gene: 9. The CDR3 contains 15 residues. Germline V lookup: CDR1 MDHEN, CDR2 SYDVKM. CDR3 loop: CASRPPGTRAYEQYF. DNA of the CDR3: TGTGCCAGCAGACCACCCGGGACTAGAGCCTACGAGCAGTACTTC.

The chain is built from TRBV6-6 and TRBJ2-5; possibly TRBD1 for D (5 bases). Trimming pared 8 bases from V and 5 bases from J, leaving 18 bases between. Germline loops: CDR1 MNHNY, CDR2 SVGAGI (reference sequence). The CDR3 consists of 14 residues. This chain's CDR3 is CASFNWGPGETQYF. Here the CDR3 DNA reads TGTGCCAGCTTTAACTGGGGCCCCGGGGAGACCCAGTACTTC.

This chain joins TRBV19 and TRBJ2-1; D unclear. CDR1 LNHDA and CDR2 SQIVND come from the germline V gene (reference sequence). The V end was cut by 0 bases, the J end by 9 bases, with 12 bases between. The CDR3 has 14 residues. CDR3 in DNA: TGTGCCAGTAGTATAGATCGGCCGTCCGGTGAGCAGTTCTTC. Encoded protein: CASSIDRPSGEQFF.

The CDR3 nucleotides read TGTGCCAGTAGCCGCGGGACTAGCGGGAGAGCAATAGAGACCCAGTACTTC. Translation gives CASSRGTSGRAIETQYF. V is TRBV19 and J is TRBJ2-5; 14 positions agree with TRBD2. V was clipped by 6 bases and J by 4 bases; unmatched bases: 10. The CDR3 is made up of 17 amino acids. CDR1 is LNHDA and CDR2 is SQIVND in the germline V gene (reference sequence).